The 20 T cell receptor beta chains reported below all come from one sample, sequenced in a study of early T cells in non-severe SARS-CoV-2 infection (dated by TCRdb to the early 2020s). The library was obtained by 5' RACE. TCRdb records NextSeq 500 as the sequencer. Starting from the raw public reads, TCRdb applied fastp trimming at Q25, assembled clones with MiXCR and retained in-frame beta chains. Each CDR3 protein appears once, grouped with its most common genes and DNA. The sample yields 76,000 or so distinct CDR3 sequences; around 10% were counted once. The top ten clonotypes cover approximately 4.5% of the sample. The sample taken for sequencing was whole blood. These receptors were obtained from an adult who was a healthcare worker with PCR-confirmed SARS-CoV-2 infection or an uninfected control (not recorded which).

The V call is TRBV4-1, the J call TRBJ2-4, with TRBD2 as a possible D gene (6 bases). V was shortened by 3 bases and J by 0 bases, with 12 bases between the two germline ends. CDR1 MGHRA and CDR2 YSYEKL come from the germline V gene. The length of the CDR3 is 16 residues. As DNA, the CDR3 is TGCGCCAGCAGCCAGGGGTCGGGGGTAGCCAAAAACATTCAGTACTTC. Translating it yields CASSQGSGVAKNIQYF.

CDR3 DNA sequence: TGTGCCAGCAGCTTAGGGACTAGCCGGCAAGAGACCCAGTACTTC. It specifies CASSLGTSRQETQYF. The gene calls are TRBV7-2 and TRBJ2-5, with 8 nucleotides matching TRBD2. Germline trimming cut 1 base from V and 2 bases from J; bases unmatched to any gene: 3. This CDR3 comprises 15 residues. Germline V gives CDR1 SGHTA, CDR2 FQGNSA.

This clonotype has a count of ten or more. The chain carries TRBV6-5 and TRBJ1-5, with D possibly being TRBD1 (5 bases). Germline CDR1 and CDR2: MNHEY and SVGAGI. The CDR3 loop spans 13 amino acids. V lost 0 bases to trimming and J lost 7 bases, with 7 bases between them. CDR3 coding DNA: TGTGCCAGCAGTTACTCTGGACAACAGCCCCAGCATTTT. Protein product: CASSYSGQQPQHF.

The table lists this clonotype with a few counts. In DNA form, the CDR3 reads TGTGCCAGCAGCTTATACGCGACATCCACAGATACGCAGTATTTT. It specifies CASSLYATSTDTQYF. The chain has TRBV11-2 and TRBJ2-3; D is unresolved. The V end was cut by 2 bases, the J end by 2 bases, with 11 bases between. The CDR3 is 15 amino acids. Germline CDR1 reads SGHAT; CDR2 reads FQNNGV.

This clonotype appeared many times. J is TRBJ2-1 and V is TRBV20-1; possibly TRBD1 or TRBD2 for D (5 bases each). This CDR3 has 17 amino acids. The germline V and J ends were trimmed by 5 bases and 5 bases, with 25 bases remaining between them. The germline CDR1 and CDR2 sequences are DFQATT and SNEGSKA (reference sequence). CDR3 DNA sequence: TGCAGTGCTCATCCCCTATCCGTCCGGGGCTTCAACAATGAGCAGTTCTTC. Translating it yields CSAHPLSVRGFNNEQFF.

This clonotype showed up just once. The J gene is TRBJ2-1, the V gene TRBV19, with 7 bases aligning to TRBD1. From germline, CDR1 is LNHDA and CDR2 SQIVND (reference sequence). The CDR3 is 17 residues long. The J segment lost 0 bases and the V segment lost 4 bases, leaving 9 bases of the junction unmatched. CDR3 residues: CASSTMTGPSSYNEQFF. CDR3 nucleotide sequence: TGTGCCAGTAGTACCATGACAGGGCCAAGCTCCTACAATGAGCAGTTCTTC.

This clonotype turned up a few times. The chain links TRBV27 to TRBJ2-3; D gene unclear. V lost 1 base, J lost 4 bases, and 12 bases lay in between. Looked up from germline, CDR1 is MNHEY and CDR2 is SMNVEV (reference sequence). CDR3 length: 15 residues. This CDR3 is CASSLYEARADTQYF. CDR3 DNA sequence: TGTGCCAGCAGTTTATACGAGGCCCGGGCAGATACGCAGTATTTT.

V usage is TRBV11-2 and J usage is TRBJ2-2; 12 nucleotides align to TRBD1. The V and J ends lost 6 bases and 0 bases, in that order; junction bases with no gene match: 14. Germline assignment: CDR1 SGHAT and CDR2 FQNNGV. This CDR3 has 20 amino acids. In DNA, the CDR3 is TGTGCCAGCAGACCGGAGGGGGACAGGGGGCCTATGTCGAACACCGGGGAGCTGTTTTTT. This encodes CASRPEGDRGPMSNTGELFF.

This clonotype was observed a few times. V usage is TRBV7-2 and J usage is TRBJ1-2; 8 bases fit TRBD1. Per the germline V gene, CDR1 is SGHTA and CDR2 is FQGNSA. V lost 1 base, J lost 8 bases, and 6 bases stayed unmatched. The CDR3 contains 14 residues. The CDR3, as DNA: TGTGCCAGCAGCTTAGTGAGGACAGGGAGGGGCTACACCTTC. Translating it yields CASSLVRTGRGYTF.

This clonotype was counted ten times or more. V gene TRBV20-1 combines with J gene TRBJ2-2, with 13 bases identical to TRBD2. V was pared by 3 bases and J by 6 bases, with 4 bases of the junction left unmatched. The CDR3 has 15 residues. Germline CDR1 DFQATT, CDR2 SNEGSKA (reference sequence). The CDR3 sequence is CSARGTSGESGELFF. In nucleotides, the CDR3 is TGCAGTGCTAGGGGGACTAGCGGGGAATCCGGGGAGCTGTTTTTT.

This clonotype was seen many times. This CDR3 is CASSASGQGRQPQHF. In DNA form, the CDR3 reads TGTGCCAGCAGTGCTTCAGGGCAGGGGCGACAGCCCCAGCATTTT. The V and J genes are TRBV6-1 and TRBJ1-5, with D possibly being TRBD1 (6 bases). This CDR3 has 15 amino acids. The germline V gene has CDR1 MNHNS and CDR2 SASEGT. V lost 4 bases and J lost 7, with 17 bases in between.

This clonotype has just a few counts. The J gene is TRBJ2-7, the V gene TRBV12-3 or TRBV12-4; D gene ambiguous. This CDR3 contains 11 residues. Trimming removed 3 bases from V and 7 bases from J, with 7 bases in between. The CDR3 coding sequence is TGTGCCAGCAGTTTTTCGTGGGAGCAGTACTTC. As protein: CASSFSWEQYF.

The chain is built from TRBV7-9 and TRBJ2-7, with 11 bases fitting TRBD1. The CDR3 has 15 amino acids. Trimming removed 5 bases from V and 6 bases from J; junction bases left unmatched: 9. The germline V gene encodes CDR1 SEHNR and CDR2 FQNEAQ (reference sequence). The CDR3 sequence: CASSQQTGTGGEQYF. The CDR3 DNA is TGTGCCAGCAGCCAGCAGACCGGGACAGGGGGCGAGCAGTACTTC.

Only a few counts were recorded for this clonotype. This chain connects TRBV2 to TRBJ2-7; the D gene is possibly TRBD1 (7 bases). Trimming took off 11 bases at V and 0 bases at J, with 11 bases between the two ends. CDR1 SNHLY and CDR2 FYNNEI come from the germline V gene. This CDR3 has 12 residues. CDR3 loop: CAGGDSSYEQYF. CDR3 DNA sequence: TGTGCCGGAGGGGACAGCTCCTACGAGCAGTACTTC.

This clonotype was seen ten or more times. CDR3: CAISDSQGPNEKLFF. CDR3 DNA sequence: TGTGCCATCAGTGATAGTCAGGGGCCGAATGAAAAACTGTTTTTT. The chain carries TRBV10-3 and TRBJ1-4; a weak D match, TRBD1 (6 bases). Trimming removed 3 bases at V and 5 bases at J, with 13 bases between. The CDR3 is 15 amino acids. Germline lookup yields CDR1 ENHRY and CDR2 SYGVKD.

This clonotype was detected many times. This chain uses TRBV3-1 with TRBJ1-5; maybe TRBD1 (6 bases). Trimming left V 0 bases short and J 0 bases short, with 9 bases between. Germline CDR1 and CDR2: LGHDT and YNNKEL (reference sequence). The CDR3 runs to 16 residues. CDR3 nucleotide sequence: TGTGCCAGCAGCCAAGAACAGGGTTATAGCAATCAGCCCCAGCATTTT. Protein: CASSQEQGYSNQPQHF. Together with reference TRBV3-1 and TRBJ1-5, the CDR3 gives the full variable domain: DTAVSQTPKYLVTQMGNDKSIKCEQNLGHDTMYWYKQDSKKFLKIMFSYNNKELIINETVPNRFSPKSPDKAHLNLHINSLELGDSAVYFCASSQEQGYSNQPQHFGDGTRLSIL.

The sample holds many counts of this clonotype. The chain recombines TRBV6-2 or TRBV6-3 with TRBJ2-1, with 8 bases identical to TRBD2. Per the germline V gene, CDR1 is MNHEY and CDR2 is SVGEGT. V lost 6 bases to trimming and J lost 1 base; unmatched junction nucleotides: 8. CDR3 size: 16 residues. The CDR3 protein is CASSGGSGVSYNEQFF. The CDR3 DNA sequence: TGTGCCAGCAGCGGCGGTAGCGGGGTTTCCTACAATGAGCAGTTCTTC.

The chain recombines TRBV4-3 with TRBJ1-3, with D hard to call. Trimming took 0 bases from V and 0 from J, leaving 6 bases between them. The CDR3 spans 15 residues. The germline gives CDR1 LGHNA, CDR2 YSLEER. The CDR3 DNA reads TGCGCCAGCAGCCAAGAGGCCGCCTCTGGAAACACCATATATTTT. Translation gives CASSQEAASGNTIYF.

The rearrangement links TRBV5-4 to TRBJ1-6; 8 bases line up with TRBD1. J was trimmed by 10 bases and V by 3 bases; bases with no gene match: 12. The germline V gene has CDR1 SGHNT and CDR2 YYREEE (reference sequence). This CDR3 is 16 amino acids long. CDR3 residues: CASSSPLDRGKSPLHF. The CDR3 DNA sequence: TGTGCCAGCAGCTCCCCCTTAGACAGGGGTAAATCACCCCTCCACTTT.

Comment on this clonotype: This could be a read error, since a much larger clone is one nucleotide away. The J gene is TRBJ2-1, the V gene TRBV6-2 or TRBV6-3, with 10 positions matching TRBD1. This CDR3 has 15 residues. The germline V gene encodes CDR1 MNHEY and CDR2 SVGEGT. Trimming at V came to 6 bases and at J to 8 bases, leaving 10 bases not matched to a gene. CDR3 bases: TGTGCCAGCAGCCCCGGGACAGGGGTCCCCTATGAGCAGTTCTTC. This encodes CASSPGTGVPYEQFF.